These 2 T cell receptor beta chains came from one sample sequenced in a study of kidney transplant recipient with SARS-CoV-2 infection. MiXCR, applied by TCRdb to the reads, yields one record per CDR3 protein. Among 200,000 to 300,000 distinct CDR3 sequences listed, 29% were seen once. Specimen: a blood sample, collected at baseline and on roughly day 110 from a kidney transplant recipient. Receptors originate from a male patient in his thirties who had COVID-19 and was a kidney transplant recipient. The graft donor may have contributed some T cells.

Ten or more counts support this clonotype. The chain carries TRBV19 and TRBJ1-1, with 9 bases fitting TRBD1. The J segment lost 4 bases and the V segment lost 3 bases, leaving 9 bases of the junction unmatched. The length of the CDR3 is 16 residues. Germline V gene data show CDR1 as LNHDA and CDR2 as SQIVND (reference sequence). CDR3 protein: CASSMAWTGVSTEAFF. DNA for the CDR3: TGTGCCAGTAGTATGGCTTGGACAGGGGTAAGCACTGAAGCTTTCTTT.

Ten or more counts support this clonotype. V usage is TRBV11-2 and J usage is TRBJ1-5, with 8 bases fitting TRBD1. Germline assignment: CDR1 SGHAT and CDR2 FQNNGV. The V and J ends lost 5 bases and 7 bases, in that order; junction bases with no gene match: 16. The CDR3 is 17 residues long. The CDR3 DNA sequence: TGTGCCAGCAGCCGATACCCCCTTGGACAGGGTGGCCAGCCCCAGCATTTT. It codes for CASSRYPLGQGGQPQHF.